This entry lists 5 T cell receptor beta chains sequenced from one sample in a study of cytomegalovirus exposure and HLA in healthy donors. PCR involved 60 Vbeta and 13 Jbeta primers. Libraries were prepared by immunoSEQ multiplex PCR; TCRdb keeps only in-frame clonotypes and omits some of them. The sample lists some 150,000 clones; around three quarters were seen once. The sequenced sample consisted of PBMCs. These receptors all come from a man between 35 and 55 years old in good health and CMV-seropositive.

This clone was observed a few times. The chain recombines TRBV11-2 with TRBJ1-3, with a weak D call TRBD1 (6 bases). The CDR3 totals 19 residues. The V end lost 4 bases, the J end lost 0 bases, and 22 bases lay between the germline ends. Per germline, CDR1 SGHAT and CDR2 FQNNGV. This CDR3 is CASSSTVGGQLFSGNTIYF. CDR3 coding DNA: TGTGCCAGCAGCTCAACTGTCGGTGGACAGCTTTTCTCTGGAAACACCATATATTTT.

This clone was counted a single time. V usage is TRBV28 and J usage is TRBJ2-7, with 10 bases identical to TRBD1. The length of the CDR3 is 15 residues. The J segment lost 3 bases and the V segment lost 5 bases, leaving 7 bases of the junction unmatched. Germline V gene data show CDR1 as MDHEN and CDR2 as SYDVKM. CDR3 sequence (DNA): TGTGCCAGCAGTCTCGCCGGGACAGGGGTCTACGAGCAGTACTTC. Amino acid sequence: CASSLAGTGVYEQYF.

The chain has TRBV5-6 and TRBJ2-7; tentatively, D is TRBD2 (6 bases). Looked up from germline, CDR1 is SGHDT and CDR2 is YYEEEE. There are 14 residues in the CDR3. V lost 2 bases to trimming and J lost 5 bases, with 14 bases between them. The CDR3 bases are TGTGCCAGCAGCTTCGGGACGGGCGGGAACGAGCAGTACTTC. Translation: CASSFGTGGNEQYF.

The chain combines TRBV28 with TRBJ1-2, with D possibly being TRBD1 (6 bases). The V gene's germline CDR1 is MDHEN and CDR2 SYDVKM. Trimming removed 6 bases from V and 8 bases from J, with 13 bases in between. The CDR3 totals 12 residues. The CDR3 nucleotides are TGTGCCAGCAGGCCGACCGGGACAGGCTACACCTTC. This sequence encodes CASRPTGTGYTF.

The gene calls are TRBV10-3 and TRBJ1-5; 8 bases line up with TRBD1. Unmatched junction bases numbered 4, after V lost 3 bases and J lost 3 bases. CDR1 and CDR2 (germline): ENHRY, SYGVKD. The CDR3 sequence is 15 residues long. The DNA for the CDR3 is TGTGCCATCAGTGAAGGACAGGGCGCCAATCAGCCCCAGCATTTT. Translated: CAISEGQGANQPQHF.